This T cell receptor (beta chain) is drawn from a study of monozygotic twins with inflammatory bowel disease. TCRdb re-called the 5' RACE reads and shows each CDR3 protein once, DNA omitted. The sample includes some 150,000 distinct CDR3 sequences. Germline V CDR1 and CDR2: KGHDR, SFDVKD. The CDR3 is 13 residues long. Study outcomes and limitations: For IBD patients, clonotypes shared with others were fewer than for healthy twins, especially with disease activity.

In regard to this clonotype: What it binds is unknown.

This sequence was found in a human donor with ulcerative colitis or Crohn's disease, or a healthy co-twin of an affected twin (not recorded which). Sequencing used blood. The V call is TRBV24-1, the J call TRBJ2-7. CDR3 region: CATSVGSFGEQYF.